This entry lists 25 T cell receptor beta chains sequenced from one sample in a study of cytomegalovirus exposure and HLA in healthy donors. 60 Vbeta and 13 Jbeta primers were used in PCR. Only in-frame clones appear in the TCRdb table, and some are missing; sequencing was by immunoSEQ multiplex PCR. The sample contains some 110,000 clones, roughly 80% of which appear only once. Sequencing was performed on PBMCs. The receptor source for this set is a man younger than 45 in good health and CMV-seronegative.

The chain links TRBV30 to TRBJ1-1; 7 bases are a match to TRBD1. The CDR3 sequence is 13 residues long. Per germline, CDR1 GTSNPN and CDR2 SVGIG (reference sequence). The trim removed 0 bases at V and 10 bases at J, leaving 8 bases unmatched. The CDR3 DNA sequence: TGTGCCTGGAGTGTAGAAAGGGGGCGTCCAGCTTTCTTT. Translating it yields CAWSVERGRPAFF.

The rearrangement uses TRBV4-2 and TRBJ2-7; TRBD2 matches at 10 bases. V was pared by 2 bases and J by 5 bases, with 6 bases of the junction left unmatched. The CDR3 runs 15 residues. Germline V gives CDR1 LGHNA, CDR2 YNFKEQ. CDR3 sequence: CASSQNLAGADEQYF. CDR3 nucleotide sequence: TGTGCCAGCAGCCAAAATCTAGCGGGGGCTGACGAGCAGTACTTC.

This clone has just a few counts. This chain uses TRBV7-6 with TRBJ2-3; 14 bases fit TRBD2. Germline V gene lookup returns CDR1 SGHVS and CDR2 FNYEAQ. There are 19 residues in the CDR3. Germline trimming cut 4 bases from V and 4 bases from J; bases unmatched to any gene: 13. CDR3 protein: CASSSPPGLAGGGADTQYF. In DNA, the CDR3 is TGTGCCAGCAGCTCCCCCCCAGGACTAGCGGGGGGAGGGGCAGATACGCAGTATTTT.

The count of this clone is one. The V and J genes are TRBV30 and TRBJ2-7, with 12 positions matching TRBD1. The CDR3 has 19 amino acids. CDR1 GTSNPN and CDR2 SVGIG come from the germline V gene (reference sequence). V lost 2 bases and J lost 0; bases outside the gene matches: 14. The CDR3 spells CAWSPTPGTGGHRSYEQYF. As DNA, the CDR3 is TGTGCCTGGAGTCCGACTCCCGGGACAGGGGGCCACCGCTCCTACGAGCAGTACTTC. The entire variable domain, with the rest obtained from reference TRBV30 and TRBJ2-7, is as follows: SQTIHQWPATLVQPVGSPLSLECTVEGTSNPNLYWYRQAAGRGLQLLFYSVGIGQISSEVPQNLSASRPQDRQFILSSKKLLLSDSGFYLCAWSPTPGTGGHRSYEQYFGPGTRLTVT.

CDR3 nucleotides: TGTGCCAGCAGTTTCAGGTTCCCAGCCCTGAAGAACGAGCAGTACTTC. It is translated as CASSFRFPALKNEQYF. This chain uses TRBV28 with TRBJ2-7, with D unclear. Germline loops: CDR1 MDHEN, CDR2 SYDVKM. V was trimmed by 3 bases and J by 5 bases, leaving 20 bases between them. The CDR3 spans 16 residues.

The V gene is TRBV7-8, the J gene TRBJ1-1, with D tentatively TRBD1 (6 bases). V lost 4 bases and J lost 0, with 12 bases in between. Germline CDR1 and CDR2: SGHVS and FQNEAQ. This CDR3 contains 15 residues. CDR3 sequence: CASSYQTGMNTEAFF. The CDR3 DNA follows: TGTGCCAGCAGCTATCAAACAGGGATGAACACTGAAGCTTTCTTT.

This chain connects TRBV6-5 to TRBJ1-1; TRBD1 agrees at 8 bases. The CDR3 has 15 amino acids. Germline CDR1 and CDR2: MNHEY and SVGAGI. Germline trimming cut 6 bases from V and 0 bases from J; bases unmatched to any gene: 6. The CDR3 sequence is CASSLQGGLNTEAFF. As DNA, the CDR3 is TGTGCCAGCAGCCTACAGGGGGGCCTGAACACTGAAGCTTTCTTT.

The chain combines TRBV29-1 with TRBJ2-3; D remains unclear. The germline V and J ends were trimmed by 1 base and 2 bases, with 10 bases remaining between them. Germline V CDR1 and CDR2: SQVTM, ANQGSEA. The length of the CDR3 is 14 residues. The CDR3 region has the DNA TGCAGCGTTGAAGTTGGGCTACACACAGATACGCAGTATTTT. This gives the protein CSVEVGLHTDTQYF.

The CDR3 region has the DNA TGTGCCAGCAGCCCGCCCGGGGCAGATACGCAGTATTTT. Its translation is CASSPPGADTQYF. This chain uses TRBV11-3 with TRBJ2-3; TRBD2 might be the D (5 bases). The CDR3 consists of 13 residues. Trimming cost V 5 bases and J 4 bases, with 10 bases left between them. Germline V gene sequence: CDR1 SGHNT, CDR2 YENEEA.

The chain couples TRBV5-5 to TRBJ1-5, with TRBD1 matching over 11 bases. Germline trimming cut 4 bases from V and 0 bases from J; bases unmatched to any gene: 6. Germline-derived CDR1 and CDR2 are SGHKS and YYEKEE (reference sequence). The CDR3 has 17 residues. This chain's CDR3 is CASSNGTGGYSNQPQHF. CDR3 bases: TGTGCCAGCAGCAACGGGACAGGGGGTTATAGCAATCAGCCCCAGCATTTT. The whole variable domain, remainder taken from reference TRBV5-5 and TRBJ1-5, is DAGVTQSPTHLIKTRGQQVTLRCSPISGHKSVSWYQQVLGQGPQFIFQYYEKEERGRGNFPDRFSARQFPNYSSELNVNALLLGDSALYLCASSNGTGGYSNQPQHFGDGTRLSIL.

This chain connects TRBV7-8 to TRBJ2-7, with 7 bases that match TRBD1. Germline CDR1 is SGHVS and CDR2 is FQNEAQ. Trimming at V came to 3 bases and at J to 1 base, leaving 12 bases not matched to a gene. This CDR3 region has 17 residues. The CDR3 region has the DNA TGTGCCAGCAGCTTTTACTCCGGGACAGCACCATCCTACGAGCAGTACTTC. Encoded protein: CASSFYSGTAPSYEQYF. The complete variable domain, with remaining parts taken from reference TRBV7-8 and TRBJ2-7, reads GAGVSQSPRYKVAKRGQDVALRCDPISGHVSLFWYQQALGQGPEFLTYFQNEAQLDKSGLPSDRFFAERPEGSVSTLKIQRTQQEDSAVYLCASSFYSGTAPSYEQYFGPGTRLTVT.

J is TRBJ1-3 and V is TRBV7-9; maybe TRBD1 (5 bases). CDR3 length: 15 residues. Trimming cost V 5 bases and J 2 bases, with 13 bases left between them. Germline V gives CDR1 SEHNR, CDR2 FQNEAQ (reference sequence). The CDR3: CASSRTKGPGNTIYF. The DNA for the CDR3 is TGTGCCAGCAGCCGGACAAAAGGGCCTGGAAACACCATATATTTT.

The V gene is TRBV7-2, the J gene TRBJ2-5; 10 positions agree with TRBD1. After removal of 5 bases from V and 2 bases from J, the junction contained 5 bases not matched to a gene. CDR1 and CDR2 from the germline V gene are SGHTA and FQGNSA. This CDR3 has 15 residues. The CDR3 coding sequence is TGTGCCAGCAGCCTGAGGACAGGGGGACAAGAGACCCAGTACTTC. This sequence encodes CASSLRTGGQETQYF.

In nucleotides, the CDR3 is TGTGCCAGCGCGAAGGGACATAGATCTGGGGCCAACGTCCTGACTTTC. Translated: CASAKGHRSGANVLTF. V and J are TRBV5-4 and TRBJ2-6; possible D gene TRBD1, 6 bases. Germline V gives CDR1 SGHNT, CDR2 YYREEE (reference sequence). V dropped 7 bases and J dropped 1 base, with 15 bases sitting between them. The CDR3 loop spans 16 amino acids. The whole variable domain, filled in from reference TRBV5-4 and TRBJ2-6, reads ETGVTQSPTHLIKTRGQQVTLRCSSQSGHNTVSWYQQALGQGPQFIFQYYREEENGRGNFPPRFSGLQFPNYSSELNVNALELDDSALYLCASAKGHRSGANVLTFGAGSRLTVL.

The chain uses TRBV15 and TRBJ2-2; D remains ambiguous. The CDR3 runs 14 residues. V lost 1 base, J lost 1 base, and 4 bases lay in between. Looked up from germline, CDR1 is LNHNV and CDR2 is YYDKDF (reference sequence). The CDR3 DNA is TGTGCCACCAGCAGAGTCGGGAACACCGGGGAGCTGTTTTTT. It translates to CATSRVGNTGELFF.

The CDR3 loop reads CASSQRAGTSQAGELFF. CDR3 coding DNA: TGCGCCAGCAGCCAGAGAGCCGGGACAAGTCAAGCCGGGGAGCTGTTTTTT. J is TRBJ2-2 and V is TRBV4-3; TRBD1 might be the D (6 bases). CDR1 and CDR2 from the germline V gene are LGHNA and YSLEER. Trimming took 3 bases from V and 6 from J, leaving 20 bases between them. The CDR3 length is 17 residues.

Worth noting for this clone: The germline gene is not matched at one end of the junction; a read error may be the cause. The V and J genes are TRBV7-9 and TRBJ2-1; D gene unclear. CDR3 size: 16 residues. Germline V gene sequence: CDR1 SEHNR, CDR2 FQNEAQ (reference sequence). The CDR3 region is CSSSLVSLLTYNEQFF. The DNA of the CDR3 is TGTTCCAGCAGCTTAGTCAGTTTGCTGACCTACAATGAGCAGTTCTTC.

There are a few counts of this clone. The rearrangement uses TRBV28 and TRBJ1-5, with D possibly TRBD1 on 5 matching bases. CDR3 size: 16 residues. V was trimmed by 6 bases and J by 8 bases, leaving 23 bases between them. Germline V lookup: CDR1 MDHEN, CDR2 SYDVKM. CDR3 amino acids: CASSRADWGGRKPQHF. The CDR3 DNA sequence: TGTGCCAGCAGCCGAGCGGATTGGGGGGGAAGGAAGCCCCAGCATTTT.

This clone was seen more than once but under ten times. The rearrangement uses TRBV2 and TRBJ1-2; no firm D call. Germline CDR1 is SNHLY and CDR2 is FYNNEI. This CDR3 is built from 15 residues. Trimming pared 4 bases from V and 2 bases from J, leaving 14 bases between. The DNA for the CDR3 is TGTGCCAGCAGTGGAGGAGCTATGTCGAACTATGGCTACACCTTC. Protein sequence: CASSGGAMSNYGYTF.

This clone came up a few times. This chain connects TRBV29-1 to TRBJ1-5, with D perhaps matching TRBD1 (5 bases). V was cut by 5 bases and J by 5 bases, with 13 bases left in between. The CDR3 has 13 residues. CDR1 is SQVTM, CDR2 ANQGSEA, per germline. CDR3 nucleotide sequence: TGCAGCGTTTGCCAGGGCGTCGATCAGCCCCAGCATTTT. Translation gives CSVCQGVDQPQHF.

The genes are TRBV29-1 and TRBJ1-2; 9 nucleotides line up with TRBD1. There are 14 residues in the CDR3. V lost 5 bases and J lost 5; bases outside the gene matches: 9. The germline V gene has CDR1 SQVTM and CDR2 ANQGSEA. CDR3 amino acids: CSVTWDREEYGYTF. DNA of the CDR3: TGCAGCGTTACATGGGACAGGGAAGAATATGGCTACACCTTC.

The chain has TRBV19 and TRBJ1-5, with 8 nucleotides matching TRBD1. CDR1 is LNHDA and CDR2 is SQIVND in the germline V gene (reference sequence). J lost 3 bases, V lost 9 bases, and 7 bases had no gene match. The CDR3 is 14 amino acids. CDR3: CASNQQGDNQPQHF. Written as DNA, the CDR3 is TGTGCCAGCAACCAACAGGGGGACAATCAGCCCCAGCATTTT.

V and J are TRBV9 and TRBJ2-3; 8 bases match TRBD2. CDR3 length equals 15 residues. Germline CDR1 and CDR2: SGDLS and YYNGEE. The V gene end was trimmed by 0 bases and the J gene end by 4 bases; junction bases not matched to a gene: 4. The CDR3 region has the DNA TGTGCCAGCAGCGTAGCGTGGACTAGCCCAGATACGCAGTATTTT. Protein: CASSVAWTSPDTQYF. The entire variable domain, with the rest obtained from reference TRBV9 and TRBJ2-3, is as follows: DSGVTQTPKHLITATGQRVTLRCSPRSGDLSVYWYQQSLDQGLQFLIQYYNGEERAKGNILERFSAQQFPDLHSELNLSSLELGDSALYFCASSVAWTSPDTQYFGPGTRLTVL.

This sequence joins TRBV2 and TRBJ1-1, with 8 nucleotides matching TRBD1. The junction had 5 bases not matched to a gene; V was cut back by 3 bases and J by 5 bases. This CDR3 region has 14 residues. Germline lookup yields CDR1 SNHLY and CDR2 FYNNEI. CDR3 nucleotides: TGTGCCAGCAGTGACAGGGGGCGCGGGACTGAAGCTTTCTTT. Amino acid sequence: CASSDRGRGTEAFF.

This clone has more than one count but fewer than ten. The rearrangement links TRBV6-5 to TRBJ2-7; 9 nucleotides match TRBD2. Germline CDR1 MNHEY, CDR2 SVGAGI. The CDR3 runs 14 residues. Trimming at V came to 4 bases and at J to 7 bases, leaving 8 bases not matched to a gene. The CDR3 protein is CASSSGTSPSEQYF. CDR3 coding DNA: TGTGCCAGCAGTTCCGGGACTAGCCCATCGGAGCAGTACTTC.